The clone carrying this T cell receptor (beta chain) was detected ten times or more. These data are taken from a study of regulatory T cells in long-lasting Graves disease. Construction of TCR beta libraries relied on iRepertoire HTBI primers and on Arm-PCR targeting CDR3 regions. A single record per CDR3 protein comes from TCRdb applying MiXCR to the multiplex PCR reads. This table holds 680,000 or so distinct CDR3 sequences, around 15% found once. With 7 bases removed from V and 6 bases from J, the gap between germline ends came to 28 bases. Germline CDR1 is LNHDA and CDR2 is SQIVND (reference sequence). The CDR3 length is 18 residues. Time point in this sample: newly diagnosed GD, antithyroid drugs for less than 3 months. Generation of the TCR library employed RNA extracted from PBMCs. The same data also contributed to another study, on T cells in Graves' hyperthyroidism and ophthalmopathy.

This specimen consisted of peripheral blood mononuclear cells (PBMCs), obtained at new diagnosis, from a patient treated with antithyroid drugs. This chain joins TRBV19 and TRBJ1-5; D unresolved. The receptor's source is a woman in her twenties or thirties with Graves disease. The CDR3 protein is CASTSTWIETPSSQPQHF. CDR3 DNA: TGTGCCAGTACCTCGACATGGATTGAGACACCATCAAGTCAGCCCCAGCATTTT.